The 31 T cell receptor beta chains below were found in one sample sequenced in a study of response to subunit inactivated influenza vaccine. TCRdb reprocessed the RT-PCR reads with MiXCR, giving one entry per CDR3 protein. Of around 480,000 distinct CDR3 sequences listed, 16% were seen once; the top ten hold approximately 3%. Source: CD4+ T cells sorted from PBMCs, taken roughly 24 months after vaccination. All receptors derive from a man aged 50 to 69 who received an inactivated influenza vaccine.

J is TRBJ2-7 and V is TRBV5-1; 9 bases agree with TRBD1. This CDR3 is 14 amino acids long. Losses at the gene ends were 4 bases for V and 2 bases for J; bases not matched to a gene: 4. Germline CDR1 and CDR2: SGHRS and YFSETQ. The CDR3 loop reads CASSPGDRAYEQYF. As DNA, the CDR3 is TGCGCCAGCAGCCCCGGGGACAGGGCCTACGAGCAGTACTTC. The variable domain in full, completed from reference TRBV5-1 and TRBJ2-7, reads KAGVTQTPRYLIKTRGQQVTLSCSPISGHRSVSWYQQTPGQGLQFLFEYFSETQRNKGNFPGRFSGRQFSNSRSEMNVSTLELGDSALYLCASSPGDRAYEQYFGPGTRLTVT.

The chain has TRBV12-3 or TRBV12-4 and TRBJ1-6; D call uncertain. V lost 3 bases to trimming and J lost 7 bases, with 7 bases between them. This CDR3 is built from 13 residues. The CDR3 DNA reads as TGTGCCAGCAGTTTTGGCACCAATTCACCCCTCCACTTT. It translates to CASSFGTNSPLHF.

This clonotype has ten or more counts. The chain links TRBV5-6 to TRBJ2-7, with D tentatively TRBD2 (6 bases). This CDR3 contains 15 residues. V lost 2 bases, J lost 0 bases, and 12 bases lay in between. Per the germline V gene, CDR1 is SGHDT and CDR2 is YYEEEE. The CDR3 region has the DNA TGTGCCAGCAGCTTAAAGGGACTGAACTCCTACGAGCAGTACTTC. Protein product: CASSLKGLNSYEQYF.

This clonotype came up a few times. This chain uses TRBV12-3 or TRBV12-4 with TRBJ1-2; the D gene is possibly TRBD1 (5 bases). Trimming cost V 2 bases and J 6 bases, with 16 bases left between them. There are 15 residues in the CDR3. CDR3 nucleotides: TGTGCCAGCAGTTTACGGAACCTAGGGGCTGATGGCTACACCTTC. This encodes CASSLRNLGADGYTF.

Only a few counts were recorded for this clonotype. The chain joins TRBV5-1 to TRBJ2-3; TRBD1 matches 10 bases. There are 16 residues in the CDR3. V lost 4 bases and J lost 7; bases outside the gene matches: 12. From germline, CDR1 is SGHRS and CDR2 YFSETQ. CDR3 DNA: TGCGCCAGCAGCAGAGCGGGACAGGGGACGACCCATACGCAGTATTTT. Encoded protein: CASSRAGQGTTHTQYF.

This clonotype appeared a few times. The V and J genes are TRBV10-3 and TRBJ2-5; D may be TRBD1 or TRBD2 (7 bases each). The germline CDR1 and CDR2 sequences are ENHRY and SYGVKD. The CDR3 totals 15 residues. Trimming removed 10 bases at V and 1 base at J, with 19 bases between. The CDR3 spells CATGRGDSLQETQYF. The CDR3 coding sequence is TGTGCCACGGGCCGGGGGGACAGCCTCCAAGAGACCCAGTACTTC.

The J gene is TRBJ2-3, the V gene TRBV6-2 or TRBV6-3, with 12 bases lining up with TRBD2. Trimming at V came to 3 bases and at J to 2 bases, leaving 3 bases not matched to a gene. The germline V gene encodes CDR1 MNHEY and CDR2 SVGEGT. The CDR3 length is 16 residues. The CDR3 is CASSYPSGRATDTQYF. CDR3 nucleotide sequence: TGTGCCAGCAGTTATCCTAGCGGGAGGGCCACAGATACGCAGTATTTT.

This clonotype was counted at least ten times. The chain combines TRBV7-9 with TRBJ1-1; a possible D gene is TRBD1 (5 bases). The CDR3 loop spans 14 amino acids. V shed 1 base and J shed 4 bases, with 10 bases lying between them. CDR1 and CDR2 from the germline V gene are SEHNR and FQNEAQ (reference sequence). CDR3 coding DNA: TGTGCCAGCAGCTTAGGAGGGGCCAGCACTGAAGCTTTCTTT. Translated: CASSLGGASTEAFF.

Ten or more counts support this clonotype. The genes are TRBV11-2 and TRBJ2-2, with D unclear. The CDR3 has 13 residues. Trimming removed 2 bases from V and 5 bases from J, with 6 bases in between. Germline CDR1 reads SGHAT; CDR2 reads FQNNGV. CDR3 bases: TGTGCCAGCAGCTTAAAGAGGACCGGGGAGCTGTTTTTT. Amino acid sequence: CASSLKRTGELFF.

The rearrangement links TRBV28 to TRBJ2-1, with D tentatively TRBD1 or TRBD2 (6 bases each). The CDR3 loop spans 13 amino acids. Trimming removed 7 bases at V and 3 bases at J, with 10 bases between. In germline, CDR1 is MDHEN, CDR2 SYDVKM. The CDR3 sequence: CASIGGSYNEQFF. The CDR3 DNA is TGTGCCAGCATAGGGGGGAGCTACAATGAGCAGTTCTTC.

This CDR3 reads CASSLAGGPGYTF. In DNA, the CDR3 is TGTGCCAGCAGCTTAGCGGGTGGCCCGGGCTACACCTTC. The chain is built from TRBV7-2 and TRBJ1-2; D remains ambiguous. The germline V gene has CDR1 SGHTA and CDR2 FQGNSA. V lost 0 bases to trimming and J lost 8 bases, with 10 bases between them. This CDR3 is 13 amino acids long.

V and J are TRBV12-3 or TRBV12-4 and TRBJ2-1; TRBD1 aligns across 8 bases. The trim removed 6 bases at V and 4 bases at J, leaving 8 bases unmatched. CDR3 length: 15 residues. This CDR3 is CASRPGTGPYNEQFF. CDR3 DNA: TGTGCCAGCAGGCCCGGGACAGGCCCGTACAATGAGCAGTTCTTC.

The CDR3 protein is CSAQAGSEKLFF. For the CDR3, the DNA is TGCAGTGCACAGGCGGGGAGCGAAAAACTGTTTTTT. This chain joins TRBV20-1 and TRBJ1-4; a possible D gene is TRBD1 (5 bases). Trimming shortened V by 6 bases and J by 8 bases, and 13 bases separated the two germline ends. CDR3 length: 12 amino acids. Germline values: CDR1 DFQATT, CDR2 SNEGSKA (reference sequence).

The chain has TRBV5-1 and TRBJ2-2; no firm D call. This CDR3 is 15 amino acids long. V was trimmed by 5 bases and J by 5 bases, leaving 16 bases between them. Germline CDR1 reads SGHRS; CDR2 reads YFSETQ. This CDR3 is CASSSGSTKTGELFF. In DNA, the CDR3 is TGCGCCAGCAGTTCCGGGTCTACTAAAACCGGGGAGCTGTTTTTT. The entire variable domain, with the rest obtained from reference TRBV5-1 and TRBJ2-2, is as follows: KAGVTQTPRYLIKTRGQQVTLSCSPISGHRSVSWYQQTPGQGLQFLFEYFSETQRNKGNFPGRFSGRQFSNSRSEMNVSTLELGDSALYLCASSSGSTKTGELFFGEGSRLTVL.

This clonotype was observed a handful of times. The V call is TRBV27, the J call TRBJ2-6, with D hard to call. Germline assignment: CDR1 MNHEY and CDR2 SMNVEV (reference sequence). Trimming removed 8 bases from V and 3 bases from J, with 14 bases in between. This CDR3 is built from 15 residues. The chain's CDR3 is CASSKDGRGANVLTF. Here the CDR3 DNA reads TGTGCCAGCTCCAAGGACGGGCGTGGGGCCAACGTCCTGACTTTC.

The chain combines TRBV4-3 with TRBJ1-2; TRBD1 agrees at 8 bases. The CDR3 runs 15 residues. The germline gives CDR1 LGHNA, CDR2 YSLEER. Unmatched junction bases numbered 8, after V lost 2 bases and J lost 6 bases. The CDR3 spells CASSQFRGQYNGYTF. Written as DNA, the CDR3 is TGCGCCAGCAGCCAATTCAGGGGGCAATACAATGGCTACACCTTC.

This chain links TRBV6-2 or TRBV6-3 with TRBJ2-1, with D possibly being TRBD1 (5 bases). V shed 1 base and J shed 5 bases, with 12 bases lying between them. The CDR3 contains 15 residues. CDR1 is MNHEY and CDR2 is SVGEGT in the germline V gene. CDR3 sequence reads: CASSYWARGDNEQFF. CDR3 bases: TGTGCCAGCAGTTACTGGGCTAGGGGTGACAATGAGCAGTTCTTC.

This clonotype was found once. The DNA for the CDR3 is TGCAGTGCTAGAGTGACTAGCGGGGATCAAGAGACCCAGTACTTC. This translates into CSARVTSGDQETQYF. The V gene is TRBV20-1, the J gene TRBJ2-5; TRBD2 matches at 11 bases. Per germline, CDR1 DFQATT and CDR2 SNEGSKA (reference sequence). After removal of 1 base from V and 2 bases from J, the junction contained 3 bases not matched to a gene. This CDR3 has 15 residues.

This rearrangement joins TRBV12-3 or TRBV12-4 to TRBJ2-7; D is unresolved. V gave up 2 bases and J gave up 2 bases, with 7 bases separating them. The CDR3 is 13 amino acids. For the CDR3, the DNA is TGTGCCAGCAGTTTATTGCAGACCTACGAGCAGTACTTC. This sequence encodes CASSLLQTYEQYF.

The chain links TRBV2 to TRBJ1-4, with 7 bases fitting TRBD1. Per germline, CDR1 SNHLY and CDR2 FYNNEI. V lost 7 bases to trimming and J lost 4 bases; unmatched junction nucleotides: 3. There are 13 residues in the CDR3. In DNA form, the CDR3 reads TGTGCCAGCAACAGGGGACTTAATGAAAAACTGTTTTTT. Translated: CASNRGLNEKLFF.

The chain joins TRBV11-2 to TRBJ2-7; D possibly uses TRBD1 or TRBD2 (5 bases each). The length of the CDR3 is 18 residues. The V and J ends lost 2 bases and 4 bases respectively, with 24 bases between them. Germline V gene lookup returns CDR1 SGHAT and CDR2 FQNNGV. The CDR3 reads CASSLRGTPGPLSYEQYF. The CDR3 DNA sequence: TGTGCCAGCAGCTTAAGGGGAACTCCGGGACCCTTAAGTTACGAGCAGTACTTC.

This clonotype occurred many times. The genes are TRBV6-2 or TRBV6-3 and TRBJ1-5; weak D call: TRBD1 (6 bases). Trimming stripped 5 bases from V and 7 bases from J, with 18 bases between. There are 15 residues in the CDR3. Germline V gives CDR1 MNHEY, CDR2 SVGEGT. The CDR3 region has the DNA TGTGCCAGCAGTCCCACAGGGATCCTAGGACAGCCCCAGCATTTT. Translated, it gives CASSPTGILGQPQHF.

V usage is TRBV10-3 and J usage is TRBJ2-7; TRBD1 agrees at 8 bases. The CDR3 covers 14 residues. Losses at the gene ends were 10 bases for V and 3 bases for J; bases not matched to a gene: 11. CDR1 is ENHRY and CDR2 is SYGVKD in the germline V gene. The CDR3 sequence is CATTGTGHGYEQYF. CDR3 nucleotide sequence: TGTGCCACGACCGGGACAGGACACGGCTACGAGCAGTACTTC.

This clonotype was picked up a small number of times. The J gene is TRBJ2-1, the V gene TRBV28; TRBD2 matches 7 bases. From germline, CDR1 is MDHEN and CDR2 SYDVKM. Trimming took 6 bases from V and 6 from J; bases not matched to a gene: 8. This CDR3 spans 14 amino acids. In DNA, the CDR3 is TGTGCCAGCAGCCGACCTCTAGCGGCCAATGAGCAGTTCTTC. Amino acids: CASSRPLAANEQFF.

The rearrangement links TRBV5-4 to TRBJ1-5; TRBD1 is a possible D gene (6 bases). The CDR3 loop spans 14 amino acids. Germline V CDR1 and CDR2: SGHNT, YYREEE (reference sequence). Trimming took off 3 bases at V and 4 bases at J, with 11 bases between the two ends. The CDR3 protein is CASSSQGINQPQHF. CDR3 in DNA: TGTGCCAGCAGCTCTCAGGGGATAAATCAGCCCCAGCATTTT.

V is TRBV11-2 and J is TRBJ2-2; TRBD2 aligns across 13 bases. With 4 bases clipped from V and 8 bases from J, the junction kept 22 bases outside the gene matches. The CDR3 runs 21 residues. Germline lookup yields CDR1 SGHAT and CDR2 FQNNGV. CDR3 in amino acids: CASSYGGEWTSGGRTPGELFF. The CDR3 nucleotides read TGTGCCAGCAGCTACGGCGGGGAATGGACTAGCGGGGGCCGAACACCGGGGGAGCTGTTTTTT.

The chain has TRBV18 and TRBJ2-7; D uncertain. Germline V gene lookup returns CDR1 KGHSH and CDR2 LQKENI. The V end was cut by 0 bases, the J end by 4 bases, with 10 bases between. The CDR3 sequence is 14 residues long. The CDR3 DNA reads TGTGCCAGCTCACCACCGGATTCCCGATACGAGCAGTACTTC. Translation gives CASSPPDSRYEQYF.

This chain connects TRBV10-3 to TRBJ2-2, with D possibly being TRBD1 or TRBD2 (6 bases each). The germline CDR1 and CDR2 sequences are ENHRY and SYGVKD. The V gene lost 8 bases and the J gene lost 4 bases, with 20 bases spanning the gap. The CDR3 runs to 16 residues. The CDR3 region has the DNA TGTGCCATCGGGGGCGGCAGGGAAGCGGGCACCGGGGAGCTGTTTTTT. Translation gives CAIGGGREAGTGELFF.

The CDR3 loop reads CSVVLPSTGYEQYF. Written as DNA, the CDR3 is TGCAGCGTTGTTCTACCTTCAACCGGGTACGAGCAGTACTTC. The chain combines TRBV29-1 with TRBJ2-7; D uncertain. The CDR3 contains 14 residues. Germline CDR1 and CDR2: SQVTM and ANQGSEA. Trimming pared 4 bases from V and 4 bases from J, leaving 17 bases between.

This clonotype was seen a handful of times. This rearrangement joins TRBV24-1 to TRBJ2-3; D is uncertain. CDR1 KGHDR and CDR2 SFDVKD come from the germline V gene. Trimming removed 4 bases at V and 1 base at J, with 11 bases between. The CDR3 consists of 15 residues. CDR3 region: CATSEMPGGTDTQYF. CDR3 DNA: TGTGCCACCAGTGAAATGCCCGGAGGCACAGATACGCAGTATTTT.

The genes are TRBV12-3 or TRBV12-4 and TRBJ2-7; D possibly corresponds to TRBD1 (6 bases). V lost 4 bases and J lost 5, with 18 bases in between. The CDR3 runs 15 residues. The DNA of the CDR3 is TGTGCCAGCAGTTCTCCGAAGCCACAGGGTGACGAGCAGTACTTC. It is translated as CASSSPKPQGDEQYF.